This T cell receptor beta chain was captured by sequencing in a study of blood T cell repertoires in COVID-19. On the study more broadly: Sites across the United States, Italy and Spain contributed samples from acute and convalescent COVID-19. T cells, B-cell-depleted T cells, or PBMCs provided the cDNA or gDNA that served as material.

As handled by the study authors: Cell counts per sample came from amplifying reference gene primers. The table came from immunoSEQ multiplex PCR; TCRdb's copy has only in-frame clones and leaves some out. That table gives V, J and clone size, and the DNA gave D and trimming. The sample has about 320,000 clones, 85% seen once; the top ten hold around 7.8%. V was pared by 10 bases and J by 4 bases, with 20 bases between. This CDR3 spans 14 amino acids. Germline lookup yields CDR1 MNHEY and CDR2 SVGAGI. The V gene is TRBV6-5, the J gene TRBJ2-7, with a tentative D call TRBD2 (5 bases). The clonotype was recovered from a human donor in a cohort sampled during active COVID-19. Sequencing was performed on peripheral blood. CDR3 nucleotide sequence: TGTGCCACTATACTCGGGGAAATAGCTTACGAGCAGTACTTC. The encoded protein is CATILGEIAYEQYF.